Listed below are T cell receptor beta chains from one sample, sequenced in a study of blood T cell repertoires in COVID-19. Some clones are missing from TCRdb's copy, which holds only in-frame ones; the method was immunoSEQ multiplex PCR. Of more than 95,000 clones in the sample, 82% were seen once. Sequencing was performed on peripheral blood. These receptors were collected from a man between 60 and 70 years old with acute or convalescent COVID-19. The CDR3 runs from the conserved cysteine through the conserved F or W. A D gene is named only where the DNA matches it firmly. Size tells how often a clone was seen (once, few, many) or the class of an expanded clone, and some rows leave it out.

D: TRBD1
size: once
V: TRBV15
J: TRBJ2-1
CDR3: CATRTGWYNEQFF
DNA: TGTGCCACCAGGACAGGGTGGTACAATGAGCAGTTCTTC

D: TRBD1
size: once
V: TRBV27
J: TRBJ2-5
CDR3: CASSSRQGFQETQYF
DNA: TGTGCCAGCAGTTCCCGACAGGGATTCCAAGAGACCCAGTACTTC

D: .
size: once
V: TRBV25-1
J: TRBJ1-1
CDR3: CASSESRGLRGTEAFF
DNA: TGTGCCAGCAGTGAATCCAGAGGGCTTAGAGGTACTGAAGCTTTCTTT

D: .
size: few
V: TRBV7-3
J: TRBJ1-1
CDR3: CASSISRGTEAFF
DNA: TGTGCCAGCAGCATCAGCAGGGGCACTGAAGCTTTCTTT

D: TRBD1
size: .
V: TRBV30
J: TRBJ1-5
CDR3: CAWSGGTVLHQPQHF
DNA: TGTGCCTGGAGTGGAGGGACAGTACTTCATCAGCCCCAGCATTTT

D: TRBD1
size: .
V: TRBV7-3
J: TRBJ1-1
CDR3: CASSLGNRGMTEAFF
DNA: TGTGCCAGCAGCCTAGGTAACAGGGGCATGACTGAAGCTTTCTTT

D: TRBD1
size: once
V: TRBV6-5
J: TRBJ1-2
CDR3: CASRPPGTGNYGYTF
DNA: TGTGCCAGCCGCCCGCCCGGGACAGGGAACTATGGCTACACCTTC

D: .
size: .
V: TRBV7-9
J: TRBJ1-2
CDR3: CASSLNGANYGYTF
DNA: TGTGCCAGCAGCTTGAACGGAGCTAACTATGGCTACACCTTC

D: TRBD2
size: .
V: TRBV28
J: TRBJ2-1
CDR3: CASSLWQTSGTSYNEQFF
DNA: TGTGCCAGCAGTTTATGGCAGACTAGCGGGACCTCCTACAATGAGCAGTTCTTC

D: .
size: .
V: TRBV2
J: TRBJ1-2
CDR3: CASRGDSYGYTF
DNA: TGTGCCAGCAGGGGGGACTCTTATGGCTACACCTTC

D: .
size: .
V: TRBV11-2
J: TRBJ2-7
CDR3: CASSLDLNYEQYF
DNA: TGTGCCAGCAGCTTAGACCTAAACTACGAGCAGTACTTC

D: .
size: .
V: TRBV5-1
J: TRBJ1-2
CDR3: CASSLGWRVPSTMSYTF
DNA: TGCGCCAGCAGCTTGGGATGGAGGGTCCCCTCCACTATGAGCTACACCTTC

D: .
size: .
V: TRBV6-1
J: TRBJ1-2
CDR3: CASSEYLRGNYGYTF
DNA: TGTGCCAGCAGTGAATACCTTCGAGGAAACTATGGCTACACCTTC

D: .
size: .
V: TRBV19
J: TRBJ2-5
CDR3: CASSSLQGTLETQYF
DNA: TGTGCCAGTAGTAGTCTTCAGGGTACGTTGGAGACCCAGTACTTC